This T cell receptor beta chain was profiled in a study of Ad26.COV2.S vaccination and SARS-CoV-2 variants. The method was immunoSEQ multiplex PCR; TCRdb's version includes in-frame clones alone and lacks a portion of them. The data contain 440,000 or so clones, 90% of them seen just once; the ten biggest clones take up less than 5.5%. Treatment given: 19 received Ad26.COV2.S at low or high dose, single or two shots; about 5 received placebo; per-sample allocation not given. At day 63 after the first vaccine or placebo injection, samples were drawn. Between the trimmed V and J ends, which lost 6 bases and 1 base, there was a span of 7 bases. This CDR3 has 14 residues. Germline V gene data show CDR1 as MDHEN and CDR2 as SYDVKM.

The clonotype comes from a person between 18 and 65 years old who received the Ad26.COV2.S COVID-19 vaccine or a placebo. The sample in question was peripheral blood, obtained in a trial of Ad26.COV2.S vaccine versus placebo. The chain employs TRBV28 and TRBJ1-6; D gene ambiguous. The CDR3 loop reads CASREVSYNSPLHF. In nucleotides, the CDR3 is TGTGCCAGCAGAGAGGTTTCCTATAATTCACCCCTCCACTTT.